The text below deals with one T cell receptor (beta chain). What antigen it recognizes has not been identified. No base qualities exist here, and no much larger clone lies one base off it. The cysteine opens and the phenylalanine closes a CDR3 of 15 amino acids. The sequence is cut down to CDR3 DNA, 45 bases in frame from base 1. The V and J ends are trimmed by 5 bases and 0 bases, leaving 11 bases between them. CDR1 is given as SEHNR and CDR2 as FQNEAQ, both from the germline V gene (reference sequence). Sequenced using an Illumina MiSeq. Multiplex PCR with BIOMED2 TRB-A/B primer pools was used to amplify TRB rearrangements. Illumina-compatible adapters and 7-nucleotide sample barcodes were attached to the amplicons through two consecutive PCRs. Phusion HS II polymerase was used for all library PCRs. The amplicons were purified from gel with the NucleoSpin Gel and PCR Clean-up kit, measured on Qubit, and then pooled at 3.5 to 4 nM. Before Illumina next-generation sequencing, the quality of the amplicon pool was assessed on an Agilent 2100 Bioanalyzer. The paper's data handling went like this. MiXCR 3.0.8 with the default MiXCR reference library was used to annotate TRB rearrangements. Non-productive reads and sequences with fewer than 2 reads were removed, and each unique CDR3 nucleotide sequence was counted as one clone. Clonality, diversity, richness and V-J gene usage were computed in R 3.5.1. GLIPH2 was used to cluster TCRs by CDR3 similarity, and OLGA was used to calculate generation probabilities. Only GLIPH2 clusters with at least four unique TCR clonotypes present in at least three individuals were retained. The raw public data were reprocessed by TCRdb itself: fastp quality trimming at Q25, MiXCR clonotype calling, in-frame beta chains only. Every distinct CDR3 protein forms one entry, paired with its most common genes and DNA. These V and J calls originate from TCRdb's pipeline instead of the authors' own analysis. This sample comprises around 9,000 distinct CDR3 sequences, 30% to 40% of them detected only once. In total, the top ten clones hold roughly 22% of the sample.

The record originates from a study of T and B cells in COVID-19 patients (dated by TCRdb to 2020 to 2021). For the wider study: Using TRB and IGH repertoire sequencing of peripheral blood, the study characterized adaptive immunity in COVID-19 patients who had active infection or had recovered. A recovered cohort included more than 15 patients who provided some 22 samples, and most of these patients had mild to moderate COVID-19 treated on an outpatient basis. Median age was around 30 years in the recovered cohort versus 55 to 80 years in the active-infection cohort. Critical illness requiring mechanical ventilation or ECMO was present in about 60% of the 20 patients in the active-infection cohort. Of the approximately 21 patients in the active-infection cohort, around 17 had comorbidities associated with unfavorable COVID-19 outcome. Over 7 million TCR sequences were analysed in a TCR and BCR sequence repository that covered over 30 patients and under 75 time points. A couple of patients were in both the active and recovered cohorts because samples existed from active disease and from after recovery. An age-matched reference group of a few dozen healthy donors negative for COVID-19 antibodies served as the comparison for repertoire analyses. As many as 9 follow-up blood samples were collected from each patient, and in some individuals these samples spanned different disease stages. General study outcomes and caveats: Blood samples from mildly ill patients during symptoms and early samples from severe cases were scarce. A total of roughly 2,000 TCR clusters were exclusive to the recovered cohort, and a few dozen of those clusters were low-pGen clusters. The size of the cohort was considered insufficient for assessing HLA contributions to COVID-19 susceptibility or severity. Specific T cell subsets (CD4+/Treg/CD8+) and sorted SARS-CoV-2-responsive or tetramer+ T cells had not yet been sequenced, and these experiments were ongoing. Strongly skewed TRBV/TRBJ gene usage was reported in patients with COVID-19. It was stated that prospective validation of the reported TCR clusters was required before the clusters could be put to clinical use. In active COVID-19, TRB repertoires were highly clonal, while at recovery, diversity and richness increased above the levels seen in healthy donors.

Genomic DNA extracted from blood was used in amounts of roughly 240-500 ng for amplification of TRB repertoires. The sample comprised blood. This chain joins TRBV7-9 to TRBJ2-1, with the D assignment possibly TRBD1 or TRBD2, given 5 matching bases for each. The receptor was derived from a human donor who had recovered from COVID-19. The CDR3 has the sequence CASSPGRSSYNEQFF. The DNA sequence reads TGTGCCAGCAGCCCGGGACGGAGCTCCTACAATGAGCAGTTCTTC.